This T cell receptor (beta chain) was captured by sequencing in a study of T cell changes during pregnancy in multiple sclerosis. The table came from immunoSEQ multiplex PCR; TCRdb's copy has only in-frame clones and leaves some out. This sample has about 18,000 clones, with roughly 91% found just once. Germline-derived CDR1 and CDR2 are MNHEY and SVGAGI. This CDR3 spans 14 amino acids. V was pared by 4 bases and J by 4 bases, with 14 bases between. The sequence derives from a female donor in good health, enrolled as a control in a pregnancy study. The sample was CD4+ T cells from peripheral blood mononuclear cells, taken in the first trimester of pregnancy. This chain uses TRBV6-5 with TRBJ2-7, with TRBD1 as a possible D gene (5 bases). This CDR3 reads CASSSLARVYEQYF. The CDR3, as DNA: TGTGCCAGCAGTTCCCTGGCCAGGGTTTACGAGCAGTACTTC.